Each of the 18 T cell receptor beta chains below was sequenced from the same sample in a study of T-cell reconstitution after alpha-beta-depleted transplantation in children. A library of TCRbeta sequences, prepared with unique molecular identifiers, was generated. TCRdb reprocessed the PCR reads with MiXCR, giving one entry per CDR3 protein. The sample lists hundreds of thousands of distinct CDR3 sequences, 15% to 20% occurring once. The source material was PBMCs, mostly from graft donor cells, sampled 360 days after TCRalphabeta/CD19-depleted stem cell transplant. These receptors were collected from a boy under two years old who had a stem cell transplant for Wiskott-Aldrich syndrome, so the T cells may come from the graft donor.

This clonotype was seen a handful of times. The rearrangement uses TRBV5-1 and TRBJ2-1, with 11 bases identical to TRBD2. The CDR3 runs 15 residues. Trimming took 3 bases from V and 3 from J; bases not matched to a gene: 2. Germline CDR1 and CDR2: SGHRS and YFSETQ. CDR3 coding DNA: TGCGCCAGCAGCTCTAGCGGGGGGATCTACAATGAGCAGTTCTTC. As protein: CASSSSGGIYNEQFF.

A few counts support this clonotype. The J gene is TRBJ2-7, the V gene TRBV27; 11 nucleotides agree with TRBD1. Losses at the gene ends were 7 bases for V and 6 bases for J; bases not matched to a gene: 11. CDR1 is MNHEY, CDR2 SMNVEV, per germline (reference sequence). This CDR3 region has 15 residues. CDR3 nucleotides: TGTGCCAGCACCGCCGAGTGGACAGGGGGCGGCGAGCAGTACTTC. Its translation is CASTAEWTGGGEQYF.

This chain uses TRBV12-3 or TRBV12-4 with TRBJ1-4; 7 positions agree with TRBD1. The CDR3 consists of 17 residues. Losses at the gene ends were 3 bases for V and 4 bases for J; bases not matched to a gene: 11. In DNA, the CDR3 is TGTGCCAGCAGTTTTCTACAACGGACAGGCGTTAATGAAAAACTGTTTTTT. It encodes CASSFLQRTGVNEKLFF.

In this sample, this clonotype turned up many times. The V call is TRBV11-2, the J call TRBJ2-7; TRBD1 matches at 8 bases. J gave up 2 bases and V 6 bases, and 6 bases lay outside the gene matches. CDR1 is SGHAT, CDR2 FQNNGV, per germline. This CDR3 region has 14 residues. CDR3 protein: CASRKTGATYEQYF. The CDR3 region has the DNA TGTGCCAGCAGGAAGACAGGGGCTACCTACGAGCAGTACTTC.

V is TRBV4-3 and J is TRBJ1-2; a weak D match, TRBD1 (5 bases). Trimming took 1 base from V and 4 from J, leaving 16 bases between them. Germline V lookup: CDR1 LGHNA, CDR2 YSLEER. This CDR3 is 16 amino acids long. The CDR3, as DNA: TGCGCCAGCAGCCAAGTGGCCTCGGGCGGGGCCTATGGCTACACCTTC. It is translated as CASSQVASGGAYGYTF.

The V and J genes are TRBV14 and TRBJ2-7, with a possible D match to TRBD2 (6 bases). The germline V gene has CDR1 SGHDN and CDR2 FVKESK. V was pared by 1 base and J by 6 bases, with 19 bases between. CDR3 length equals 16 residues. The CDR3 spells CASSQGLGGKSGEQYF. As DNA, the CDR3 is TGTGCCAGCAGCCAAGGCCTGGGCGGGAAGTCAGGCGAGCAGTACTTC.

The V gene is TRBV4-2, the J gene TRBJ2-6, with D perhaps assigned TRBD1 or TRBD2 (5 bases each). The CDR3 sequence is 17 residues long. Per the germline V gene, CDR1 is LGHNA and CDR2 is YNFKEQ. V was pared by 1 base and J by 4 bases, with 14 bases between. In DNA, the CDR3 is TGTGCCAGCAGCCAAGGGCCAGGGAGTTCCGGGGCCAACGTCCTGACTTTC. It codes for CASSQGPGSSGANVLTF.

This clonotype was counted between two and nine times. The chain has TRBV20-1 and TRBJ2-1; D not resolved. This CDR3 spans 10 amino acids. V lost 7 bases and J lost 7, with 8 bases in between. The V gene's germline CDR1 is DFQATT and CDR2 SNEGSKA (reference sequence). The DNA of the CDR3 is TGCAGTGGACTTGAAAATGAGCAGTTCTTC. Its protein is CSGLENEQFF.

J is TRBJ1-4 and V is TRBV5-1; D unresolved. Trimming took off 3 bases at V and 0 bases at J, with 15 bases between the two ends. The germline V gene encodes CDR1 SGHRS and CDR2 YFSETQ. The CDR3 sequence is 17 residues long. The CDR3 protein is CASSSEMGSATNEKLFF. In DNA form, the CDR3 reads TGCGCCAGCAGCTCGGAGATGGGCTCGGCAACTAATGAAAAACTGTTTTTT.

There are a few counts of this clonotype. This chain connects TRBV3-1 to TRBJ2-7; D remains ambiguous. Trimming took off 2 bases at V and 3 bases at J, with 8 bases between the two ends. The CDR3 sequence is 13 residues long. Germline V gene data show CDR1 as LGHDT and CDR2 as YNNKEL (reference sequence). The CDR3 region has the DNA TGTGCCAGCAGCCAACAGTGGCGCTACGAGCAGTACTTC. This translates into CASSQQWRYEQYF.

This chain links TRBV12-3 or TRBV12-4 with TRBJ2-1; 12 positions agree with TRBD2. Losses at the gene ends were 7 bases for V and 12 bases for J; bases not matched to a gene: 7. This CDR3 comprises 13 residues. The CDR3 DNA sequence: TGTGCCAGCAACTTAGCACTAGCGGGAGGGCAGTTCTTC. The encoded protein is CASNLALAGGQFF.

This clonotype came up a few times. In DNA form, the CDR3 reads TGTGCCAGCAGTTTTGAACAGGGTAACTATGGCTACACCTTC. It yields the protein CASSFEQGNYGYTF. The chain combines TRBV12-3 or TRBV12-4 with TRBJ1-2, with a weak D call TRBD1 (6 bases). The CDR3 is made up of 14 amino acids. The ends were cut back, 3 bases at V and 1 base at J, with 9 bases in the middle.

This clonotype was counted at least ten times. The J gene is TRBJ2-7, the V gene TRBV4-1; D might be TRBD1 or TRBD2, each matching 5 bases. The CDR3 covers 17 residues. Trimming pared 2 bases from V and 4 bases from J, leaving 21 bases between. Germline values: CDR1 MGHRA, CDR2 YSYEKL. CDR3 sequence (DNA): TGCGCCAGCAGCCAAACCATAAACCGGGACGGGTTATACGAGCAGTACTTC. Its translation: CASSQTINRDGLYEQYF.

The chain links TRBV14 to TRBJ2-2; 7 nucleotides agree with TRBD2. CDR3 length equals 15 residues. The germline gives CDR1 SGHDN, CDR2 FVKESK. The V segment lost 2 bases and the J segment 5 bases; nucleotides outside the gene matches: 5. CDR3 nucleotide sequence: TGTGCCAGCAGCCAATCTCTGCGGGGGACCGGGGAGCTGTTTTTT. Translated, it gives CASSQSLRGTGELFF.

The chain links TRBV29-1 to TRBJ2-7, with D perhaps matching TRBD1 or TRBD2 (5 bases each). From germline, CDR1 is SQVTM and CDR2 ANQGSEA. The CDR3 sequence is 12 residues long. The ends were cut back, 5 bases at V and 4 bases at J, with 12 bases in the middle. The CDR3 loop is CSVRGDRYEQYF. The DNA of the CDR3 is TGCAGCGTTCGAGGGGATCGGTACGAGCAGTACTTC.

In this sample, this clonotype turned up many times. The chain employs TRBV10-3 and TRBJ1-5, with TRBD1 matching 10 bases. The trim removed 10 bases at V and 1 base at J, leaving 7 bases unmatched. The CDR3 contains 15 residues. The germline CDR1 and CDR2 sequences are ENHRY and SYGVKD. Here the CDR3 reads CATLRDRGSNQPQHF. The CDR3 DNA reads TGTGCCACTCTCCGGGACAGGGGAAGCAATCAGCCCCAGCATTTT.

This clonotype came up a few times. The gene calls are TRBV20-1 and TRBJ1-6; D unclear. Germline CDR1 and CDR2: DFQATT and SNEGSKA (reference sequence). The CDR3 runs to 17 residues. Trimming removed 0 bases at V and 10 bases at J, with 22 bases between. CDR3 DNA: TGCAGTGCTAGAGATGTCAGGAAAGGGTCCGGGCACTCACCCCTCCACTTT. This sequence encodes CSARDVRKGSGHSPLHF.

The CDR3 protein is CASSKGQILNEQFF. The CDR3 DNA is TGCGCCAGCAGCAAGGGACAAATCCTCAATGAGCAGTTCTTC. V gene TRBV5-1 combines with J gene TRBJ2-1; the D gene is possibly TRBD1 (6 bases). The ends were cut back, 4 bases at V and 6 bases at J, with 14 bases in the middle. The germline CDR1 and CDR2 sequences are SGHRS and YFSETQ. This CDR3 region has 14 residues.